This T cell receptor (beta chain) was observed in a study of T cell repertoires in cytomegalovirus infection. Across the whole study: It was the public TCR beta signatures that indicated both CMV infection and matching HLA type. Notes on the study in general: The response measured ex vivo was dominated by TCR beta clonotypes (HLA-C-restricted and CMV-specific). Based on cumulative public TCR beta family frequency, carriers of CMV plus the relevant HLA were identified.

Each CDR3 protein is one row after TCRdb ran MiXCR on the reads. The table includes approximately 70,000 distinct CDR3 sequences, 20% to 25% detected once. J was trimmed by 5 bases and V by 5 bases; bases with no gene match: 10. This CDR3 comprises 16 residues. Germline CDR1 SGHRS, CDR2 YFSETQ. To note about this clonotype: As yet, its antigen is unknown.

The chain couples TRBV5-1 to TRBJ1-4; 9 bases fit TRBD1. The source of this sequence is a human donor in good health (CMV status not recorded). Some clones in this sample may be carry-over from other donors' samples. Input material: PBMCs, sequenced either directly or after in vitro stimulation (not recorded which). CDR3 sequence: CASSGQGRLSNEKLFF. DNA for the CDR3: TGCGCCAGCAGTGGACAGGGGAGACTAAGCAATGAAAAACTGTTTTTT.